Below, 27 T cell receptor beta chains from the same sample are listed, as sequenced in a study of T cell changes during pregnancy in multiple sclerosis. TCRdb's copy holds only in-frame clones and misses some; the assay was immunoSEQ multiplex PCR. The sample has roughly 52,000 clones; 80% to 90% are singletons. This specimen consisted of CD4+ T cells from peripheral blood mononuclear cells, obtained in the first trimester of pregnancy. The origin of the receptors is a female donor with multiple sclerosis, enrolled in a pregnancy study.

The rearrangement uses TRBV11-2 and TRBJ1-4, with TRBD1 matching over 10 bases. J was trimmed by 5 bases and V by 0 bases; bases with no gene match: 3. This CDR3 is 16 amino acids long. Germline V gives CDR1 SGHAT, CDR2 FQNNGV. This CDR3 is CASSLEGTGANEKLFF. The CDR3 DNA follows: TGTGCCAGCAGCTTAGAGGGGACAGGGGCAAATGAAAAACTGTTTTTT.

The V gene is TRBV6-1, the J gene TRBJ1-5; D possibly corresponds to TRBD1 (5 bases). Trimming shortened V by 2 bases and J by 6 bases, and 11 bases separated the two germline ends. The CDR3 loop spans 14 amino acids. Germline-derived CDR1 and CDR2 are MNHNS and SASEGT. The CDR3 bases are TGTGCCAGCAGTGAATCGGGGGGGGGTCAGCCCCAGCATTTT. Its translation is CASSESGGGQPQHF.

The J gene is TRBJ2-3, the V gene TRBV19; TRBD2 matches 9 bases. From germline, CDR1 is LNHDA and CDR2 SQIVND (reference sequence). The J segment lost 2 bases and the V segment lost 4 bases, leaving 7 bases of the junction unmatched. The CDR3 loop spans 16 amino acids. CDR3 DNA sequence: TGTGCCAGTAGTAATGCGGGGGGGCCTAACACAGATACGCAGTATTTT. Protein product: CASSNAGGPNTDTQYF.

The V gene is TRBV19, the J gene TRBJ2-6; D possibly corresponds to TRBD1 (5 bases). Germline V gene lookup returns CDR1 LNHDA and CDR2 SQIVND (reference sequence). This CDR3 has 16 amino acids. Trimming shortened V by 8 bases and J by 0 bases, and 14 bases separated the two germline ends. This CDR3 reads CASDGRQSSGANVLTF. DNA for the CDR3: TGTGCCAGTGACGGTCGACAGAGCTCTGGGGCCAACGTCCTGACTTTC. Full variable domain (outside the CDR3, taken from reference TRBV19 and TRBJ2-6): DGGITQSPKYLFRKEGQNVTLSCEQNLNHDAMYWYRQDPGQGLRLIYYSQIVNDFQKGDIAEGYSVSREKKESFPLTVTSAQKNPTAFYLCASDGRQSSGANVLTFGAGSRLTVL.

The chain recombines TRBV10-3 with TRBJ1-1; D not certain. CDR1 and CDR2 from the germline V gene are ENHRY and SYGVKD. This CDR3 region has 13 residues. Trimming took 0 bases from V and 5 from J, leaving 7 bases between them. The CDR3 loop reads CAISESGETEAFF. The DNA for the CDR3 is TGTGCCATCAGTGAGTCCGGGGAGACTGAAGCTTTCTTT.

V gene TRBV18 combines with J gene TRBJ2-2, with 7 bases identical to TRBD1. This CDR3 spans 15 amino acids. V was clipped by 2 bases and J by 4 bases; unmatched bases: 4. Looked up from germline, CDR1 is KGHSH and CDR2 is LQKENI. CDR3 DNA: TGTGCCAGCTCACCAAGCACAGGGGTCACCGGGGAGCTGTTTTTT. Translated, it gives CASSPSTGVTGELFF. Complete variable domain (other parts from reference TRBV18 and TRBJ2-2): NAGVMQNPRHLVRRRGQEARLRCSPMKGHSHVYWYRQLPEEGLKFMVYLQKENIIDESGMPKERFSAEFPKEGPSILRIQQVVRGDSAAYFCASSPSTGVTGELFFGEGSRLTVL.

The rearrangement links TRBV7-8 to TRBJ2-7; tentatively, D is TRBD1 (6 bases). V was clipped by 5 bases and J by 2 bases, with 16 bases between them. The germline V gene has CDR1 SGHVS and CDR2 FQNEAQ. The CDR3 runs 15 residues. CDR3 nucleotides: TGTGCCAGCAGCCCGACAAGGGGGTTCACCTACGAGCAGTACTTC. Protein: CASSPTRGFTYEQYF.

The rearrangement joins TRBV7-6 to TRBJ2-5; 12 bases fit TRBD2. V lost 3 bases to trimming and J lost 4 bases; unmatched junction nucleotides: 6. Germline loops: CDR1 SGHVS, CDR2 FNYEAQ. The CDR3 is made up of 16 amino acids. CDR3 loop: CASSFSSGGAGETQYF. Written as DNA, the CDR3 is TGTGCCAGCAGCTTCTCTAGCGGGGGGGCCGGAGAGACCCAGTACTTC.

This sequence joins TRBV7-9 and TRBJ2-5; TRBD2 agrees at 8 bases. Germline V gene data show CDR1 as SEHNR and CDR2 as FQNEAQ (reference sequence). V lost 5 bases and J lost 2; bases outside the gene matches: 7. CDR3 length: 15 amino acids. CDR3 DNA sequence: TGTGCCAGCAGCCTTCTCACTAGCGGACAAGAGACCCAGTACTTC. Its translation is CASSLLTSGQETQYF.

The rearrangement links TRBV30 to TRBJ1-5; TRBD1 matches at 7 bases. The CDR3 is 15 residues long. From germline, CDR1 is GTSNPN and CDR2 SVGIG (reference sequence). J gave up 0 bases and V 1 base, and 3 bases lay outside the gene matches. Here the CDR3 reads CAWSGGQHSNQPQHF. CDR3 nucleotide sequence: TGTGCCTGGAGTGGGGGACAGCATAGCAATCAGCCCCAGCATTTT.

This clone was counted only a few times. The chain has TRBV4-3 and TRBJ1-5; D is unclear. The germline gives CDR1 LGHNA, CDR2 YSLEER. The CDR3 runs 15 residues. Trimming stripped 0 bases from V and 6 bases from J, with 12 bases between. Here the CDR3 DNA reads TGCGCCAGCAGCCAAGACTGGCAGGCTGCTCAGCCCCAGCATTTT. It is translated as CASSQDWQAAQPQHF.

The chain has TRBV5-3 and TRBJ2-2; 9 bases agree with TRBD1. TRBV5-3 is identified as an open reading frame with a role that is uncertain. CDR3 length equals 21 residues. The trim removed 3 bases at V and 2 bases at J, leaving 20 bases unmatched. This CDR3 reads CARSWGRDRDAVLENTGELFF. The CDR3 DNA is TGTGCCAGAAGCTGGGGAAGGGACAGGGATGCGGTTTTGGAAAACACCGGGGAGCTGTTTTTT.

V usage is TRBV11-1 and J usage is TRBJ1-1; 7 positions agree with TRBD1. The V and J ends lost 2 bases and 2 bases, in that order; junction bases with no gene match: 5. CDR1 and CDR2 from the germline V gene are SGHAT and FQDESV (reference sequence). This CDR3 is 15 amino acids long. As DNA, the CDR3 is TGTGCCAGCAGCTTACGGCAGGGGGGTAACACTGAAGCTTTCTTT. Translated, it gives CASSLRQGGNTEAFF.

The chain combines TRBV2 with TRBJ1-1, with D possibly being TRBD1 (6 bases). Germline V gene sequence: CDR1 SNHLY, CDR2 FYNNEI. V lost 7 bases and J lost 1, with 10 bases in between. The CDR3 length is 13 residues. DNA for the CDR3: TGTGCCAGCACACCGACAGGGAACACTGAAGCTTTCTTT. The encoded protein is CASTPTGNTEAFF.

The chain carries TRBV5-1 and TRBJ1-5; 10 bases are shared with TRBD1. In germline, CDR1 is SGHRS, CDR2 YFSETQ. The CDR3 consists of 15 residues. The J segment lost 3 bases and the V segment lost 3 bases, leaving 3 bases of the junction unmatched. The DNA for the CDR3 is TGCGCCAGCAGCTCGACAGGGGGCGACAATCAGCCCCAGCATTTT. It codes for CASSSTGGDNQPQHF. The entire variable domain, with the rest obtained from reference TRBV5-1 and TRBJ1-5, is as follows: KAGVTQTPRYLIKTRGQQVTLSCSPISGHRSVSWYQQTPGQGLQFLFEYFSETQRNKGNFPGRFSGRQFSNSRSEMNVSTLELGDSALYLCASSSTGGDNQPQHFGDGTRLSIL.

This rearrangement joins TRBV7-6 to TRBJ2-2; 10 nucleotides agree with TRBD1. Germline V gene lookup returns CDR1 SGHVS and CDR2 FNYEAQ. This CDR3 is 14 amino acids long. J was trimmed by 4 bases and V by 5 bases; bases with no gene match: 1. CDR3 residues: CASSGTGVTGELFF. CDR3 DNA sequence: TGTGCCAGCAGCGGGACAGGGGTCACCGGGGAGCTGTTTTTT.

The V and J genes are TRBV5-1 and TRBJ1-1; 7 bases are shared with TRBD1. This CDR3 has 15 amino acids. Germline V CDR1 and CDR2: SGHRS, YFSETQ. V trimming: 4 bases; J trimming: 1 base; junction bases outside the gene matches: 7. CDR3 coding DNA: TGCGCCAGCAGCAGCATTGGGACAGCGAACACTGAAGCTTTCTTT. Translation: CASSSIGTANTEAFF.

The chain has TRBV7-2 and TRBJ2-5; the match to TRBD2 covers 8 bases. Germline V lookup: CDR1 SGHTA, CDR2 FQGNSA. With 2 bases clipped from V and 4 bases from J, the junction kept 3 bases outside the gene matches. The CDR3 consists of 14 residues. The CDR3 loop is CASSLSGGTETQYF. The CDR3 DNA reads TGTGCCAGCAGCTTAAGCGGGGGCACAGAGACCCAGTACTTC.

This clone was detected only once. The chain is built from TRBV28 and TRBJ2-7; possibly TRBD2 for D (5 bases). The CDR3 loop spans 14 amino acids. V was pared by 6 bases and J by 1 base, with 13 bases between. CDR1 and CDR2 (germline): MDHEN, SYDVKM. Here the CDR3 DNA reads TGTGCCAGCAGCCCGAGCGGCTCTTCCTACGAGCAGTACTTC. Translation gives CASSPSGSSYEQYF. Supplemented by reference TRBV28 and TRBJ2-7, the full variable domain reads DVKVTQSSRYLVKRTGEKVFLECVQDMDHENMFWYRQDPGLGLRLIYFSYDVKMKEKGDIPEGYSVSREKKERFSLILESASTNQTSMYLCASSPSGSSYEQYFGPGTRLTVT.

This chain links TRBV29-1 with TRBJ1-1; the D is unclear. V was pared by 1 base and J by 11 bases, with 11 bases between. CDR1 and CDR2 from the germline V gene are SQVTM and ANQGSEA. The CDR3 runs to 11 residues. Here the CDR3 DNA reads TGCAGCGTTGAAGGACTCAGAGGGGCTTTCTTT. It is translated as CSVEGLRGAFF.

The V gene is TRBV19, the J gene TRBJ1-2; D not resolved. The V end was cut by 7 bases, the J end by 4 bases, with 10 bases between. The germline V gene has CDR1 LNHDA and CDR2 SQIVND (reference sequence). There are 12 residues in the CDR3. The CDR3 DNA follows: TGTGCCAGTACTAGAGGCTTCTATGGCTACACCTTC. This sequence encodes CASTRGFYGYTF. Drawing the rest from reference TRBV19 and TRBJ1-2, the complete variable domain is DGGITQSPKYLFRKEGQNVTLSCEQNLNHDAMYWYRQDPGQGLRLIYYSQIVNDFQKGDIAEGYSVSREKKESFPLTVTSAQKNPTAFYLCASTRGFYGYTFGSGTRLTVV.

V usage is TRBV18 and J usage is TRBJ1-4, with TRBD1 matching over 7 bases. CDR3 size: 16 residues. J was trimmed by 4 bases and V by 7 bases; bases with no gene match: 12. The germline gives CDR1 KGHSH, CDR2 LQKENI. CDR3 sequence reads: CASFQYTGASNEKLFF. The CDR3 coding sequence is TGTGCCAGCTTTCAATATACAGGGGCCAGTAATGAAAAACTGTTTTTT.

The sample holds one count of this clone. The chain joins TRBV30 to TRBJ1-2; the D is unclear. This CDR3 region has 13 residues. Germline CDR1 is GTSNPN and CDR2 is SVGIG (reference sequence). The ends were cut back, 0 bases at V and 0 bases at J, with 5 bases in the middle. CDR3 sequence (DNA): TGTGCCTGGAGTGTACTGTCTAACTATGGCTACACCTTC. Its protein is CAWSVLSNYGYTF. The full variable domain, completed using reference TRBV30 and TRBJ1-2, is SQTIHQWPATLVQPVGSPLSLECTVEGTSNPNLYWYRQAAGRGLQLLFYSVGIGQISSEVPQNLSASRPQDRQFILSSKKLLLSDSGFYLCAWSVLSNYGYTFGSGTRLTVV.

The chain has TRBV29-1 and TRBJ2-5, with D unclear. The V gene lost 6 bases and the J gene lost 5 bases, with 13 bases spanning the gap. There are 12 residues in the CDR3. The germline gives CDR1 SQVTM, CDR2 ANQGSEA. DNA for the CDR3: TGCAGCGTGGGCCGCGTCTCGGAGACCCAGTACTTC. It specifies CSVGRVSETQYF.

This chain links TRBV11-2 with TRBJ2-1; TRBD2 matches 11 bases. Germline V gene data show CDR1 as SGHAT and CDR2 as FQNNGV. The trim removed 4 bases at V and 6 bases at J, leaving 5 bases unmatched. This CDR3 is built from 15 residues. CDR3 sequence: CASSSIAGGFNEQFF. The CDR3 region has the DNA TGTGCCAGCAGCTCAATAGCGGGAGGGTTCAATGAGCAGTTCTTC.

The V gene is TRBV28, the J gene TRBJ1-1, with 9 bases identical to TRBD1. This CDR3 spans 15 amino acids. Germline V CDR1 and CDR2: MDHEN, SYDVKM. V gave up 1 base and J gave up 4 bases; unmatched junction bases: 4. This CDR3 is CASSLSGQGFTEAFF. CDR3 coding DNA: TGTGCCAGCAGTTTATCGGGACAGGGATTCACTGAAGCTTTCTTT.

As concerns this clone: Other DNA sequences in the sample encode the same CDR3. The gene calls are TRBV5-1 and TRBJ1-5, with D tentatively TRBD1 (6 bases). The CDR3 runs 14 residues. Germline V gene sequence: CDR1 SGHRS, CDR2 YFSETQ. Deletions cut 0 bases from V and 6 bases from J, with 10 bases between. The CDR3, as DNA: TGCGCCAGCAGCTTGGAGGGCAGGGGTCAGCCCCAGCATTTT. This gives the protein CASSLEGRGQPQHF.